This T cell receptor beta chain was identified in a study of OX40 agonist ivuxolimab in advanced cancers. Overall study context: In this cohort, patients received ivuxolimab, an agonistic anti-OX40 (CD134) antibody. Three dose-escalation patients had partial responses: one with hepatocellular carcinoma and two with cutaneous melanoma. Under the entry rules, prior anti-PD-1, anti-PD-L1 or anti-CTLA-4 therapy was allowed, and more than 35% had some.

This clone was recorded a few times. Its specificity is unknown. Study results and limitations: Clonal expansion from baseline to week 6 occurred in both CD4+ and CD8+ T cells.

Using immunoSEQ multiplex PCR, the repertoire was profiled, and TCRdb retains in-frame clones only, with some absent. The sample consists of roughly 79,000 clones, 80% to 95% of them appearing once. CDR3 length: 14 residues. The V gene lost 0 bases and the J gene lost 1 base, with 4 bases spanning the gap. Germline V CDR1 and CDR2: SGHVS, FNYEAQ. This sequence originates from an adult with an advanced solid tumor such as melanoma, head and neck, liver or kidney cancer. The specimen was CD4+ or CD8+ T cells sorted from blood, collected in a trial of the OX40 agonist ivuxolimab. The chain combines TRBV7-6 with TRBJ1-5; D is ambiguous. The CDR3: CASSLAESNQPQHF. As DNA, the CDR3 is TGTGCCAGCAGCTTAGCGGAGAGCAATCAGCCCCAGCATTTT.